The source of this TCR beta chain is a study of T cell changes during pregnancy in multiple sclerosis. The CDR3 runs to 15 residues. The germline V gene encodes CDR1 MGHRA and CDR2 YSYEKL. The germline V and J ends were trimmed by 0 bases and 5 bases, with 11 bases remaining between them. Sequencing was performed with immunoSEQ multiplex PCR; in TCRdb, only in-frame clones are kept and a portion is missing. The sample has 70,000 or so clones, 91% seen once; the top ten hold around 0.7%. This sequence originates from a female donor in good health, enrolled as a control in a pregnancy study. Here the sequenced sample was peripheral blood, taken in the third trimester of pregnancy. The chain employs TRBV4-1 and TRBJ2-1; TRBD1 might be the D (5 bases). The chain's CDR3 is CASSQDRGANNEQFF. The CDR3 bases are TGCGCCAGCAGCCAAGATAGGGGCGCGAACAATGAGCAGTTCTTC.